This TCR beta chain was found in a study of blood T cell repertoires in COVID-19. V was pared by 6 bases and J by 3 bases, with 12 bases between. The CDR3 extends over 12 amino acids. Germline V CDR1 and CDR2: GTSNPN, SVGIG (reference sequence). Per the authors' pipeline: Quantification of nucleated cells was approximated via reference gene primer amplification. Profiled with immunoSEQ multiplex PCR; TCRdb holds only in-frame clones, not every one. V and J calls and clone size are given by that table; D and trimming were obtained from the DNA. The data hold about 380,000 clones, with approximately 89% observed a single time.

Sequencing was performed on PBMCs or T cells enriched from blood (not recorded which). The TCR was taken from a man under 40 who had recovered from COVID-19. This chain connects TRBV30 to TRBJ2-7; tentative D call: TRBD2 (6 bases). CDR3: CACQWRVYEQYF. The DNA for the CDR3 is TGTGCCTGCCAATGGAGGGTCTACGAGCAGTACTTC.